Listed here are 7 T cell receptor beta chains from one sample, sequenced in a study of blood T cell repertoires in COVID-19. Libraries were prepared by immunoSEQ multiplex PCR; TCRdb keeps only in-frame clonotypes and omits some of them. The table includes about 330,000 clones, roughly 90% detected once. Sequencing was carried out using peripheral blood. Source of these receptors: a woman between 45 and 60 years old with active or convalescent COVID-19.

The rearrangement uses TRBV29-1 and TRBJ2-5; the D gene is possibly TRBD2 (6 bases). CDR1 and CDR2 from the germline V gene are SQVTM and ANQGSEA. The CDR3 loop spans 12 amino acids. Trimming cost V 7 bases and J 2 bases, with 11 bases left between them. The CDR3 region is CSGGTFQETQYF. The DNA for the CDR3 is TGCAGCGGCGGGACTTTTCAAGAGACCCAGTACTTC.

The CDR3 nucleotides are TGTGCCAGCAGTAACCTGCAGGGTGCTGGGGCCAACGTCCTGACTTTC. It specifies CASSNLQGAGANVLTF. The chain employs TRBV6-6 and TRBJ2-6; the D gene is possibly TRBD1 (5 bases). Germline CDR1 reads MNHNY; CDR2 reads SVGAGI (reference sequence). This CDR3 is 16 amino acids long. Trimming stripped 5 bases from V and 2 bases from J, with 13 bases between.

This chain links TRBV5-1 with TRBJ1-4, with D possibly being TRBD1 (5 bases). Trimming pared 0 bases from V and 0 bases from J, leaving 15 bases between. Germline V gene lookup returns CDR1 SGHRS and CDR2 YFSETQ. This CDR3 has 18 amino acids. CDR3 DNA sequence: TGCGCCAGCAGCTTGGCCGTTCAGGGATATTCAACTAATGAAAAACTGTTTTTT. Translated, it gives CASSLAVQGYSTNEKLFF.

This clone has just one count. The chain is built from TRBV5-1 and TRBJ2-7; no clear D. Germline V gene sequence: CDR1 SGHRS, CDR2 YFSETQ. V was trimmed by 4 bases and J by 0 bases, leaving 11 bases between them. The CDR3 contains 14 residues. CDR3 sequence (DNA): TGCGCCAGCAGCATCCCGGGTTTCTCCTACGAGCAGTACTTC. Its translation: CASSIPGFSYEQYF. Together with reference TRBV5-1 and TRBJ2-7, the CDR3 gives the full variable domain: KAGVTQTPRYLIKTRGQQVTLSCSPISGHRSVSWYQQTPGQGLQFLFEYFSETQRNKGNFPGRFSGRQFSNSRSEMNVSTLELGDSALYLCASSIPGFSYEQYFGPGTRLTVT.

V gene TRBV7-8 combines with J gene TRBJ1-2, with a weak D call TRBD1 (6 bases). Germline CDR1 reads SGHVS; CDR2 reads FQNEAQ. The germline V and J ends were trimmed by 2 bases and 4 bases, with 11 bases remaining between them. The CDR3 runs to 14 residues. The CDR3 bases are TGTGCCAGCAGCTTAAGGACAGCGAGCTATGGCTACACCTTC. Translation gives CASSLRTASYGYTF. Together with reference TRBV7-8 and TRBJ1-2, the CDR3 gives the full variable domain: GAGVSQSPRYKVAKRGQDVALRCDPISGHVSLFWYQQALGQGPEFLTYFQNEAQLDKSGLPSDRFFAERPEGSVSTLKIQRTQQEDSAVYLCASSLRTASYGYTFGSGTRLTVV.

The rearrangement joins TRBV4-3 to TRBJ2-3; 7 bases align to TRBD1. The CDR3 length is 15 residues. The ends lost 2 bases at V and 4 bases at J; junction bases unmatched: 6. CDR1 and CDR2 (germline): LGHNA, YSLEER. The CDR3 protein is CASSQLGGLSDTQYF. CDR3 DNA: TGCGCCAGCAGCCAATTAGGGGGCCTATCAGATACGCAGTATTTT.

The chain joins TRBV30 to TRBJ1-5, with D perhaps TRBD1 (5 bases). Germline assignment: CDR1 GTSNPN and CDR2 SVGIG (reference sequence). The CDR3 sequence is 15 residues long. Trimming took off 0 bases at V and 3 bases at J, with 12 bases between the two ends. CDR3 DNA sequence: TGTGCCTGGAGTGTAGGAGGGACGGCCAATCAGCCCCAGCATTTT. Translation gives CAWSVGGTANQPQHF. The whole variable domain, filled in from reference TRBV30 and TRBJ1-5, reads SQTIHQWPATLVQPVGSPLSLECTVEGTSNPNLYWYRQAAGRGLQLLFYSVGIGQISSEVPQNLSASRPQDRQFILSSKKLLLSDSGFYLCAWSVGGTANQPQHFGDGTRLSIL.